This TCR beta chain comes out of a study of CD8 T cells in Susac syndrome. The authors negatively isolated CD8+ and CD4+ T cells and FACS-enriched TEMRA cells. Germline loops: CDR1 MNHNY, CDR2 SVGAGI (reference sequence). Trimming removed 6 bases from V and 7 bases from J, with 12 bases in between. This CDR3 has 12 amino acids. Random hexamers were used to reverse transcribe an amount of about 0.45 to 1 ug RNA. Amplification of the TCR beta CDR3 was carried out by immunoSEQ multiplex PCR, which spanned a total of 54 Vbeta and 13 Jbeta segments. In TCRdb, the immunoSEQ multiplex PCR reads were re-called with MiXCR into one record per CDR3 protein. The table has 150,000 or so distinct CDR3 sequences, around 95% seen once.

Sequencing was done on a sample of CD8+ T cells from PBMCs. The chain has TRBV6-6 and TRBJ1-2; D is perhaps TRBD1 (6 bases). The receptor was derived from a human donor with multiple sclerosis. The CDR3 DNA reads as TGTGCCAGCAGACAACAGGGTCTTGGCTACACCTTC. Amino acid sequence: CASRQQGLGYTF.